One and the same sample provided the 27 T cell receptor beta chains below, sequenced in a study of beta chain features in type 1 diabetes. Expressed TCRB transcripts were sequenced because the isolated RNA had all been reverse transcribed beforehand. Repertoires were generated with immunoSEQ multiplex PCR, while TCRdb's copy carries only in-frame clones and drops some. The table records a few hundred thousand clones, approximately 16% of them present only once. The sample consisted of naive CD4+ T cells from blood. The receptors were sampled from a woman aged 18-29 years in good health.

The chain is built from TRBV30 and TRBJ2-7; 7 nucleotides match TRBD1. With V trimmed by 3 bases and J by 1 base, 6 bases remained unmatched. Per the germline V gene, CDR1 is GTSNPN and CDR2 is SVGIG (reference sequence). CDR3 length: 14 residues. The DNA of the CDR3 is TGTGCCTGGAGCGACTTGACAGGGTCCTACGAGCAGTACTTC. Protein: CAWSDLTGSYEQYF.

This clone appeared a few times. The chain recombines TRBV15 with TRBJ2-3; 12 nucleotides align to TRBD2. V lost 1 base, J lost 4 bases, and 3 bases stayed unmatched. The CDR3 totals 16 residues. Germline V lookup: CDR1 LNHNV, CDR2 YYDKDF (reference sequence). For the CDR3, the DNA is TGTGCCACCAGCAGAGCCGGACTAGCGGGACCAGATACGCAGTATTTT. Translation gives CATSRAGLAGPDTQYF. Looking up the rest from reference TRBV15 and TRBJ2-3 gives the full variable domain: DAMVIQNPRYQVTQFGKPVTLSCSQTLNHNVMYWYQQKSSQAPKLLFHYYDKDFNNEADTPDNFQSRRPNTSFCFLDIRSPGLGDTAMYLCATSRAGLAGPDTQYFGPGTRLTVL.

The gene calls are TRBV5-1 and TRBJ2-1; D remains ambiguous. Germline values: CDR1 SGHRS, CDR2 YFSETQ. This CDR3 contains 16 residues. V was pared by 3 bases and J by 0 bases, with 13 bases between. CDR3 in amino acids: CASSSRSEFSYNEQFF. DNA for the CDR3: TGCGCCAGCAGCTCTCGATCCGAGTTCTCCTACAATGAGCAGTTCTTC.

The J gene is TRBJ2-1, the V gene TRBV28; tentative D call: TRBD2 (6 bases). Trimming removed 3 bases at V and 10 bases at J, with 13 bases between. Germline CDR1 is MDHEN and CDR2 is SYDVKM. The CDR3 extends over 13 amino acids. The CDR3 spells CASSLRLAIEQFF. In nucleotides, the CDR3 is TGTGCCAGCAGTTTGCGGCTAGCGATAGAGCAGTTCTTC.

The chain has TRBV29-1 and TRBJ1-1; D gene unclear. Trimming cost V 4 bases and J 0 bases, with 6 bases left between them. The CDR3 is 12 residues long. Germline CDR1 is SQVTM and CDR2 is ANQGSEA. The CDR3 loop reads CSVGLMNTEAFF. In DNA form, the CDR3 reads TGCAGCGTTGGACTCATGAACACTGAAGCTTTCTTT.

The CDR3 spells CAWAGTGSYEQYF. The CDR3 DNA follows: TGTGCCTGGGCCGGGACAGGGAGCTACGAGCAGTACTTC. V is TRBV30 and J is TRBJ2-5; TRBD1 matches at 9 bases. The better agreement between TRBJ2-7 and the DNA end casts doubt on the J call. Germline V lookup: CDR1 GTSNPN, CDR2 SVGIG (reference sequence). CDR3 length equals 13 residues.

This chain connects TRBV28 to TRBJ1-5; 7 bases match TRBD1. Germline V lookup: CDR1 MDHEN, CDR2 SYDVKM. The CDR3 has 13 amino acids. V shed 7 bases and J 3 bases; nucleotides not matched to a gene: 3. The CDR3 nucleotides are TGTGCCAGCATCGGACAGGTCAATCAGCCCCAGCATTTT. Residues: CASIGQVNQPQHF.

This rearrangement joins TRBV4-3 to TRBJ1-1; tentative D call: TRBD1 (5 bases). The CDR3 totals 14 residues. The germline CDR1 and CDR2 sequences are LGHNA and YSLEER. With 3 bases removed from V and 4 bases from J, the gap between germline ends came to 12 bases. CDR3 amino acids: CASSQKSGITEAFF. CDR3 sequence (DNA): TGCGCCAGCAGCCAGAAATCAGGGATCACTGAAGCTTTCTTT.

This chain uses TRBV4-1 with TRBJ1-2; 7 bases are shared with TRBD1. The V and J ends lost 4 bases and 3 bases, in that order; junction bases with no gene match: 8. This CDR3 has 15 residues. From germline, CDR1 is MGHRA and CDR2 YSYEKL. CDR3 bases: TGCGCCAGCAGCCCTAGACAGGGTGAGGACTATGGCTACACCTTC. Translated, it gives CASSPRQGEDYGYTF.

This clone was recorded a few times. V gene TRBV18 combines with J gene TRBJ2-1; D gene uncertain. The V end was cut by 2 bases, the J end by 1 base, with 9 bases between. The CDR3 loop spans 15 amino acids. Germline V gives CDR1 KGHSH, CDR2 LQKENI. CDR3 sequence reads: CASSPGAASYNEQFF. The CDR3 region has the DNA TGTGCCAGCTCACCAGGAGCCGCATCCTACAATGAGCAGTTCTTC.

The chain has TRBV4-3 and TRBJ2-1, with a tentative D call TRBD2 (6 bases). The V gene lost 0 bases and the J gene lost 4 bases, with 19 bases spanning the gap. Germline CDR1 is LGHNA and CDR2 is YSLEER. The CDR3 has 18 amino acids. Here the CDR3 DNA reads TGCGCCAGCAGCCAAGATCCCAAAACCAGCGGGCTATACAATGAGCAGTTCTTC. Its translation: CASSQDPKTSGLYNEQFF.

The J gene is TRBJ1-5, the V gene TRBV28, with 8 bases identical to TRBD1. The germline CDR1 and CDR2 sequences are MDHEN and SYDVKM. V dropped 5 bases and J dropped 1; count of bases not matched to a gene: 7. The CDR3 totals 16 residues. DNA for the CDR3: TGTGCCAGCAGTCTACTGACAGGGGCGAGCAATCAGCCCCAGCATTTT. Its protein is CASSLLTGASNQPQHF. Combining the CDR3 with reference TRBV28 and TRBJ1-5 gives the whole variable domain DVKVTQSSRYLVKRTGEKVFLECVQDMDHENMFWYRQDPGLGLRLIYFSYDVKMKEKGDIPEGYSVSREKKERFSLILESASTNQTSMYLCASSLLTGASNQPQHFGDGTRLSIL.

This clone was detected only a few times. The chain links TRBV9 to TRBJ2-5; D remains unclear. The germline gives CDR1 SGDLS, CDR2 YYNGEE. The V end was cut by 0 bases, the J end by 5 bases, with 5 bases between. This CDR3 is 12 amino acids long. The CDR3, as DNA: TGTGCCAGCAGCGTAGAAGAGGAGACCCAGTACTTC. This encodes CASSVEEETQYF.

In its sample, this clone was seen a few times. The V call is TRBV4-2, the J call TRBJ2-7, with 9 bases aligning to TRBD2. From germline, CDR1 is LGHNA and CDR2 YNFKEQ. The ends lost 1 base at V and 2 bases at J; junction bases unmatched: 6. The CDR3 loop spans 16 amino acids. The CDR3 DNA reads as TGTGCCAGCAGCCAAGGCCAGCTAGCGGGAACCTACGAGCAGTACTTC. Translating gives CASSQGQLAGTYEQYF.

In its sample, this clone was seen a few times. The chain links TRBV13 to TRBJ1-5, with 8 bases identical to TRBD1. J gave up 6 bases and V 2 bases, and 9 bases lay outside the gene matches. This CDR3 region has 16 residues. Germline V gene lookup returns CDR1 PRHDT and CDR2 FYEKMQ (reference sequence). The CDR3, as DNA: TGTGCCAGCAGCTTAAGGTCCAGGGGGCCAGGTCAGCCCCAGCATTTT. Its translation: CASSLRSRGPGQPQHF.

This clone was picked up a small number of times. The chain joins TRBV4-1 to TRBJ2-7, with D possibly matching TRBD1 (5 bases). The CDR3 is 16 amino acids. The germline CDR1 and CDR2 sequences are MGHRA and YSYEKL. Trimming shortened V by 1 base and J by 2 bases, and 15 bases separated the two germline ends. In nucleotides, the CDR3 is TGCGCCAGCAGCCAAGCCCTGGCAGGGATTACCTACGAGCAGTACTTC. This gives the protein CASSQALAGITYEQYF.

In the case of this clone: The sample carries other DNA sequences with the same CDR3. This chain uses TRBV28 with TRBJ2-7; perhaps TRBD2 as D (6 bases). The CDR3 length is 15 residues. V was cut by 2 bases and J by 2 bases, with 13 bases left in between. Germline V gene data show CDR1 as MDHEN and CDR2 as SYDVKM. Written as DNA, the CDR3 is TGTGCCAGCAGTTTACCCGGGACGGGAGCCTACGAGCAGTACTTC. Translating it yields CASSLPGTGAYEQYF. The full variable domain, with the rest looked up from reference TRBV28 and TRBJ2-7, is DVKVTQSSRYLVKRTGEKVFLECVQDMDHENMFWYRQDPGLGLRLIYFSYDVKMKEKGDIPEGYSVSREKKERFSLILESASTNQTSMYLCASSLPGTGAYEQYFGPGTRLTVT.

CDR3 residues: CASRSWTGGNQPQHF. The CDR3 DNA is TGTGCCAGCAGATCATGGACAGGGGGCAATCAGCCCCAGCATTTT. The chain uses TRBV28 and TRBJ1-5, with 9 bases fitting TRBD1. With 6 bases clipped from V and 2 bases from J, the junction kept 5 bases outside the gene matches. Germline V lookup: CDR1 MDHEN, CDR2 SYDVKM. This CDR3 contains 15 residues.

About this clone: The sample carries other DNA sequences with the same CDR3. The chain combines TRBV5-1 with TRBJ2-1; no firm D call. Germline V gene lookup returns CDR1 SGHRS and CDR2 YFSETQ. The CDR3 runs 13 residues. The ends were cut back, 4 bases at V and 2 bases at J, with 7 bases in the middle. DNA for the CDR3: TGCGCCAGCAGCCTCTCTCCCTACAATGAGCAGTTCTTC. It yields the protein CASSLSPYNEQFF.

This chain connects TRBV5-1 to TRBJ2-1; D is possibly TRBD2 (6 bases). This CDR3 spans 15 amino acids. V was clipped by 0 bases and J by 4 bases, with 11 bases between them. The germline CDR1 and CDR2 sequences are SGHRS and YFSETQ. CDR3 amino acids: CASSLGSGRYNEQFF. The CDR3 DNA follows: TGCGCCAGCAGCTTGGGTAGCGGTCGATACAATGAGCAGTTCTTC.

This chain connects TRBV7-3 to TRBJ1-2; D is possibly TRBD1 (5 bases). This CDR3 has 13 amino acids. Looked up from germline, CDR1 is SGHTA and CDR2 is FQGTGA. V lost 5 bases to trimming and J lost 7 bases, with 14 bases between them. The chain's CDR3 is CASSKGTASGYTF. The CDR3 bases are TGTGCCAGCAGCAAAGGGACTGCTTCTGGCTACACCTTC. The variable domain in full, with the rest retrieved from reference TRBV7-3 and TRBJ1-2, is GAGVSQTPSNKVTEKGKYVELRCDPISGHTALYWYRQSLGQGPEFLIYFQGTGAADDSGLPNDRFFAVRPEGSVSTLKIQRTERGDSAVYLCASSKGTASGYTFGSGTRLTVV.

V is TRBV28 and J is TRBJ2-3, with 7 bases that match TRBD2. This CDR3 has 15 residues. The ends lost 7 bases at V and 0 bases at J; junction bases unmatched: 7. CDR1 and CDR2 (germline): MDHEN, SYDVKM. The CDR3 DNA reads TGTGCCAGCACCGATCGGGGGGTCAGCACAGATACGCAGTATTTT. Its protein is CASTDRGVSTDTQYF.

This chain uses TRBV4-2 with TRBJ2-1; D possibly corresponds to TRBD2 (6 bases). V dropped 1 base and J dropped 11 bases, with 12 bases sitting between them. This CDR3 is 13 amino acids long. The germline CDR1 and CDR2 sequences are LGHNA and YNFKEQ. The CDR3 coding sequence is TGTGCCAGCAGCCAAGGGGAAAGGACTAAGCAGTTCTTC. Residues: CASSQGERTKQFF.

The rearrangement links TRBV19 to TRBJ2-3; TRBD2 aligns across 7 bases. Germline values: CDR1 LNHDA, CDR2 SQIVND (reference sequence). The CDR3 has 14 amino acids. The V and J ends lost 4 bases and 4 bases, in that order; junction bases with no gene match: 5. CDR3 sequence reads: CASSRRELSDTQYF. CDR3 sequence (DNA): TGTGCCAGTAGTAGGCGGGAGTTATCAGATACGCAGTATTTT.

This clone was found a few times. The gene calls are TRBV7-8 and TRBJ2-2; TRBD1 matches at 10 bases. Germline V gene lookup returns CDR1 SGHVS and CDR2 FQNEAQ. Trimming took 5 bases from V and 4 from J; bases not matched to a gene: 10. The CDR3 spans 17 residues. CDR3 sequence: CASSVDRGRLATGELFF. The CDR3 bases are TGTGCCAGCAGCGTAGACAGGGGGCGCTTGGCCACCGGGGAGCTGTTTTTT.

This clone has just a few counts. The chain uses TRBV2 and TRBJ1-5; D call uncertain. The CDR3 loop spans 14 amino acids. V was pared by 2 bases and J by 2 bases, with 7 bases between. CDR1 and CDR2 (germline): SNHLY, FYNNEI. CDR3 DNA sequence: TGTGCCAGCAGTGAACCCCGTCGCAATCAGCCCCAGCATTTT. This codes for CASSEPRRNQPQHF.

The J gene is TRBJ2-5, the V gene TRBV4-1; TRBD2 matches 8 bases. V lost 1 base to trimming and J lost 5 bases; unmatched junction nucleotides: 6. The CDR3 has 15 residues. The germline CDR1 and CDR2 sequences are MGHRA and YSYEKL. In DNA, the CDR3 is TGCGCCAGCAGCCAAGCGGGCGGGAGGATTGAGACCCAGTACTTC. Protein product: CASSQAGGRIETQYF.